The next 17 T cell receptor beta chains were all read from a single sample in a study of identical twins. One entry per CDR3 protein, called by TCRdb with MiXCR from the 5' RACE reads. The sample contains a few hundred thousand distinct CDR3 sequences, roughly 20% of which appear only once. Sequencing was carried out using naive T cells sorted from blood. The receptors shown here come from a man aged 45-60 years in good health.

This chain uses TRBV5-1 with TRBJ1-1; D is undetermined. Looked up from germline, CDR1 is SGHRS and CDR2 is YFSETQ. This CDR3 has 14 amino acids. V was pared by 5 bases and J by 5 bases, with 16 bases between. This CDR3 is CASRRQIGKTEAFF. For the CDR3, the DNA is TGCGCCAGCAGACGGCAGATTGGGAAGACTGAAGCTTTCTTT.

This clonotype showed up just a few times. This chain links TRBV28 with TRBJ2-7; D is possibly TRBD1 (6 bases). V was cut by 6 bases and J by 3 bases, with 9 bases left in between. Germline V gene lookup returns CDR1 MDHEN and CDR2 SYDVKM. The CDR3 sequence is 12 residues long. The CDR3 DNA sequence: TGTGCCAGCAGGTTGACAGGCTACGAGCAGTACTTC. This codes for CASRLTGYEQYF.

This clonotype has at least ten counts. The chain links TRBV5-1 to TRBJ1-1; D gene unclear. The CDR3 sequence is 11 residues long. The germline V gene encodes CDR1 SGHRS and CDR2 YFSETQ. V was shortened by 3 bases and J by 5 bases, with 5 bases between the two germline ends. CDR3 region: CASSSATEAFF. The CDR3 DNA reads as TGCGCCAGCAGCTCTGCGACTGAAGCTTTCTTT.

The chain uses TRBV24-1 and TRBJ1-5; D unclear. Germline CDR1 is KGHDR and CDR2 is SFDVKD. This CDR3 is built from 13 residues. V lost 6 bases and J lost 7, with 12 bases in between. CDR3 nucleotides: TGTGCCACCAGTACGGGGTTAGGGCAGCCCCAGCATTTT. It codes for CATSTGLGQPQHF.

This clonotype has a handful of counts. The chain uses TRBV7-2 and TRBJ1-6; the D is unclear. Germline V gene sequence: CDR1 SGHTA, CDR2 FQGNSA. This CDR3 is built from 14 residues. The germline V and J ends were trimmed by 3 bases and 7 bases, with 10 bases remaining between them. The CDR3: CASSFGPANSPLHF. The CDR3 DNA follows: TGTGCCAGCAGCTTCGGACCCGCGAATTCACCCCTCCACTTT.

This clonotype has just a few counts. The V and J genes are TRBV7-2 and TRBJ2-1, with D possibly being TRBD2 (5 bases). The length of the CDR3 is 15 residues. V was pared by 4 bases and J by 12 bases, with 22 bases between. The germline V gene encodes CDR1 SGHTA and CDR2 FQGNSA. DNA for the CDR3: TGTGCCAGCAGCTCCGGACTGGCCTTCACAATGAGGCAGTTCTTC. Its translation is CASSSGLAFTMRQFF.

The chain is built from TRBV28 and TRBJ2-3, with D hard to call. The V gene lost 6 bases and the J gene lost 4 bases, with 8 bases spanning the gap. The CDR3 runs to 12 residues. Germline V gene data show CDR1 as MDHEN and CDR2 as SYDVKM. CDR3 protein: CASRTSPDTQYF. The CDR3 DNA reads TGTGCCAGCAGGACCTCGCCAGATACGCAGTATTTT. The variable domain in full, with the rest retrieved from reference TRBV28 and TRBJ2-3, is DVKVTQSSRYLVKRTGEKVFLECVQDMDHENMFWYRQDPGLGLRLIYFSYDVKMKEKGDIPEGYSVSREKKERFSLILESASTNQTSMYLCASRTSPDTQYFGPGTRLTVL.

This clonotype came up a few times. This chain uses TRBV6-2 or TRBV6-3 with TRBJ2-3, with D possibly TRBD2 on 7 matching bases. Germline lookup yields CDR1 MNHEY and CDR2 SVGEGT. The V and J ends lost 0 bases and 1 base respectively, with 11 bases between them. This CDR3 has 16 residues. In nucleotides, the CDR3 is TGTGCCAGCAGTTACTCGAGGGGGGGCGGCACAGATACGCAGTATTTT. Its translation is CASSYSRGGGTDTQYF.

The chain has TRBV5-5 and TRBJ2-1; TRBD2 agrees at 8 bases. The CDR3 runs to 16 residues. The V gene end was trimmed by 4 bases and the J gene end by 5 bases; junction bases not matched to a gene: 11. The germline CDR1 and CDR2 sequences are SGHKS and YYEKEE (reference sequence). The CDR3 DNA follows: TGTGCCAGCAGCGTCATCGGTAGCGGGACAAACAATGAGCAGTTCTTC. Residues: CASSVIGSGTNNEQFF.

This clonotype was counted a few times. The chain has TRBV12-3 or TRBV12-4 and TRBJ1-2; D is undetermined. CDR3 length: 12 amino acids. Trimming cost V 2 bases and J 8 bases, with 9 bases left between them. The chain's CDR3 is CASSLNREGYTF. DNA of the CDR3: TGTGCCAGCAGTTTAAACCGGGAGGGCTACACCTTC.

In its sample, this clonotype was seen many times. The gene calls are TRBV12-3 or TRBV12-4 and TRBJ1-1; possible D gene TRBD1, 5 bases. V gave up 4 bases and J gave up 0 bases, with 9 bases separating them. The CDR3 spans 14 residues. The CDR3 DNA is TGTGCCAGCAGTTCGCGGGGCATGAACACTGAAGCTTTCTTT. This codes for CASSSRGMNTEAFF.

The chain links TRBV5-1 to TRBJ1-2; TRBD1 might be the D (5 bases). The germline CDR1 and CDR2 sequences are SGHRS and YFSETQ. This CDR3 has 13 residues. The V and J ends lost 5 bases and 3 bases respectively, with 11 bases between them. CDR3 residues: CASSGHPDYGYTF. DNA for the CDR3: TGCGCCAGCAGTGGACACCCGGACTATGGCTACACCTTC.

This clonotype was detected ten times or more. The gene calls are TRBV20-1 and TRBJ2-7; D unresolved. CDR1 DFQATT and CDR2 SNEGSKA come from the germline V gene (reference sequence). The CDR3 has 13 amino acids. V lost 3 bases and J lost 1, with 10 bases in between. The CDR3 loop is CSASTTASYEQYF. DNA for the CDR3: TGCAGTGCTAGTACCACAGCTTCCTACGAGCAGTACTTC.

The genes are TRBV28 and TRBJ1-5; no reliable D call. This CDR3 spans 13 amino acids. Germline V gives CDR1 MDHEN, CDR2 SYDVKM. The CDR3 DNA reads as TGTGTCACGGGCGGTAACATGTATCAGCCCCAGCATTTT. Protein: CVTGGNMYQPQHF.

This clonotype appeared a few times. The chain joins TRBV4-3 to TRBJ1-4; D unresolved. Germline V gene lookup returns CDR1 LGHNA and CDR2 YSLEER. With 0 bases removed from V and 0 bases from J, the gap between germline ends came to 2 bases. The CDR3 length is 14 residues. The CDR3 reads CASSQEATNEKLFF. CDR3 nucleotide sequence: TGCGCCAGCAGCCAAGAAGCAACTAATGAAAAACTGTTTTTT.

This chain connects TRBV10-3 to TRBJ2-7; 7 bases line up with TRBD1. From germline, CDR1 is ENHRY and CDR2 SYGVKD. The V gene end was trimmed by 6 bases and the J gene end by 0 bases; junction bases not matched to a gene: 2. This CDR3 has 13 amino acids. The DNA for the CDR3 is TGTGCCATCAGCCGGGACAGCTCCTACGAGCAGTACTTC. As protein: CAISRDSSYEQYF.

This clonotype was picked up a small number of times. The chain recombines TRBV7-2 with TRBJ2-5; a weak D match, TRBD2 (7 bases). CDR3 size: 14 residues. V lost 1 base and J lost 7, with 13 bases in between. Germline V gene data show CDR1 as SGHTA and CDR2 as FQGNSA. Here the CDR3 reads CASSLDGGPRTQYF. The DNA of the CDR3 is TGTGCCAGCAGCTTAGACGGGGGGCCCAGGACCCAGTACTTC.